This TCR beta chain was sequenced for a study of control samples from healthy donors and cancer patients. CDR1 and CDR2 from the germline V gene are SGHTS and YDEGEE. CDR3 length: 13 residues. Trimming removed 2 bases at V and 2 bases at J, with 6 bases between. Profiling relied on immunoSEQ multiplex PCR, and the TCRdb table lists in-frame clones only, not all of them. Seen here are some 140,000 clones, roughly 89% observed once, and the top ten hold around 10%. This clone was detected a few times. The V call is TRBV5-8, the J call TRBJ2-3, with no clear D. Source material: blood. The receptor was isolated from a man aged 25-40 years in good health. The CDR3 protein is CASSFKFTDTQYF. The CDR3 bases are TGTGCCAGCAGCTTTAAGTTCACAGATACGCAGTATTTT.